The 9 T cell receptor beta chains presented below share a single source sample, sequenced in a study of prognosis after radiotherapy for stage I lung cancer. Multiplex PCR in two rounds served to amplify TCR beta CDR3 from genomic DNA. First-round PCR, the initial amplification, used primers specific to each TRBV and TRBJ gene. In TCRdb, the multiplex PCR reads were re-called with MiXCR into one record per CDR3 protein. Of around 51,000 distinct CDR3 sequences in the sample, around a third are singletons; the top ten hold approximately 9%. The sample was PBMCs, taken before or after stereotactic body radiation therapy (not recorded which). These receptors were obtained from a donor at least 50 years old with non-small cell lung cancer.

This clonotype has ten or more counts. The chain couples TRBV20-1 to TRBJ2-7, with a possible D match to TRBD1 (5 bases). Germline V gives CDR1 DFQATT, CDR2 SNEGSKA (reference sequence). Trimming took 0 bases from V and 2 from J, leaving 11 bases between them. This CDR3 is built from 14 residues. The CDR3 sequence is CSARDLDRPYEQYF. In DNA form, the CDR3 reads TGCAGTGCTAGAGATCTAGACAGACCCTACGAGCAGTACTTC.

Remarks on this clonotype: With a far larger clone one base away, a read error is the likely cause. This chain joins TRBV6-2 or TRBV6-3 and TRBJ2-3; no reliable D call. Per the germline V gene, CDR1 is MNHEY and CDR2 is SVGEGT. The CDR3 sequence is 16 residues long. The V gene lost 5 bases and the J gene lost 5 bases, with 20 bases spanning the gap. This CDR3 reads CASSLTSGSREDTQYF. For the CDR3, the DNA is TGTGCCAGCAGTCTTACCTCCGGGTCTAGGGAAGATACGCAGTATTTT.

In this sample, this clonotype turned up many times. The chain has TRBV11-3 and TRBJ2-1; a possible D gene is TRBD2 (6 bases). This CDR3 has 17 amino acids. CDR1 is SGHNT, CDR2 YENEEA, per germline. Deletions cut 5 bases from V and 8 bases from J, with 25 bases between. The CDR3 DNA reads TGTGCCAGCAGCGCCCCGGCCCGGGACTTCGGAAGCGATGAGCAGTTCTTC. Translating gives CASSAPARDFGSDEQFF.

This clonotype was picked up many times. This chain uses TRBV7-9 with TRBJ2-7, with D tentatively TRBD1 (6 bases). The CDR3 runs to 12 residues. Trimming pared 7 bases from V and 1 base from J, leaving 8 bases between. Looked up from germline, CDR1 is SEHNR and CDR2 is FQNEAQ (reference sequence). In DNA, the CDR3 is TGTGCCAGCAACGACAGGTCCTACGAGCAGTACTTC. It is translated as CASNDRSYEQYF.

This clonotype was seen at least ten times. CDR3 bases: TGTGCCTGGACCCTGCCTAATGGCCCTGAGACCCAGTACTTC. It translates to CAWTLPNGPETQYF. V gene TRBV30 combines with J gene TRBJ2-5; D is ambiguous. The V gene's germline CDR1 is GTSNPN and CDR2 SVGIG (reference sequence). V gave up 4 bases and J gave up 5 bases, with 17 bases separating them. This CDR3 has 14 residues. Full variable domain (rest looked up from reference TRBV30 and TRBJ2-5): SQTIHQWPATLVQPVGSPLSLECTVEGTSNPNLYWYRQAAGRGLQLLFYSVGIGQISSEVPQNLSASRPQDRQFILSSKKLLLSDSGFYLCAWTLPNGPETQYFGPGTRLLVL.

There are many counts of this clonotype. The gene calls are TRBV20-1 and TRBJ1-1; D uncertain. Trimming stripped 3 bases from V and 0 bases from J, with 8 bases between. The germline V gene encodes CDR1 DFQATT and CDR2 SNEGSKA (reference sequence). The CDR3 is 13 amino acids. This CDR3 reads CSASAQMNTEAFF. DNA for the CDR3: TGCAGTGCTAGCGCACAGATGAACACTGAAGCTTTCTTT.

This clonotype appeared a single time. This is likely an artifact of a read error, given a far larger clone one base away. Here the CDR3 reads CASSSLPGQGSPVAKNIQYF. The CDR3 DNA reads TGTGCCAGCAGTTCCCTCCCGGGACAGGGGTCACCAGTCGCGAAAAACATTCAGTACTTC. This chain uses TRBV6-9 with TRBJ2-4; 10 bases fit TRBD1. Unmatched junction bases numbered 19, after V lost 4 bases and J lost 4 bases. The CDR3 totals 20 residues. Germline V gene sequence: CDR1 MNHGY, CDR2 SVAAGI.

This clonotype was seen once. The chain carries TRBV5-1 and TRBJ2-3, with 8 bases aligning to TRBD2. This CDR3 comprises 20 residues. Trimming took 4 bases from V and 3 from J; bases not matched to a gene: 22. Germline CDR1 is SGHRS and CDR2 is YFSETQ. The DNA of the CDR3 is TGCGCCAGCAGCCACGCTCTAACTAGCGGACCGAAGGCTAGAACAGATACGCAGTATTTT. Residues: CASSHALTSGPKARTDTQYF. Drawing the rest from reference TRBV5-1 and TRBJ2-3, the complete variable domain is KAGVTQTPRYLIKTRGQQVTLSCSPISGHRSVSWYQQTPGQGLQFLFEYFSETQRNKGNFPGRFSGRQFSNSRSEMNVSTLELGDSALYLCASSHALTSGPKARTDTQYFGPGTRLTVL.

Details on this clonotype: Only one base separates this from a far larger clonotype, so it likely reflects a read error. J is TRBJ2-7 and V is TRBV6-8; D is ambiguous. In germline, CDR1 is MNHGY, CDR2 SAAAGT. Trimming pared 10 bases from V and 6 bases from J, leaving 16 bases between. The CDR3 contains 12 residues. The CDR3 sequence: CATEKDSVEQYF. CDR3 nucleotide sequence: TGTGCCACCGAAAAGGATTCGGTCGAGCAGTACTTC.